The source of this T cell receptor beta chain is a study of blood T cell repertoires in COVID-19. Looking at the study overall: Both acute and convalescent COVID-19 samples were obtained from the United States, Italy and Spain.

In the original workflow: Reference gene primer amplification in the assay estimated nucleated cell counts. This table comes from immunoSEQ multiplex PCR, and its TCRdb copy is limited to in-frame clones, with some not included. From that table come the V and J calls and clone size; the DNA was used to work out D and trimming. The repertoire holds 180,000 or so clones, with 75% to 80% as singletons. The CDR3 runs 16 residues. V lost 4 bases and J 3 bases, leaving 18 bases between the germline ends. Per the germline V gene, CDR1 is SGHVS and CDR2 is FNYEAQ. Sequenced sample: peripheral blood. This sequence was found in a woman in her fifties or sixties with active or convalescent COVID-19. The rearrangement uses TRBV7-6 and TRBJ2-5; D gene unclear. The CDR3 protein is CASSSGKVRQKETQYF. DNA of the CDR3: TGTGCCAGCAGCTCAGGCAAGGTCCGCCAGAAAGAGACCCAGTACTTC.